This T cell receptor (beta chain) emerged from a study of beta chain features in type 1 diabetes. TCRB transcripts that were expressed got sequenced, as all of the isolated RNA had been reverse transcribed. Profiled with immunoSEQ multiplex PCR; TCRdb holds only in-frame clones, not every one. Of hundreds of thousands of clones in the sample, around 14% were seen once. This clone was recorded at least ten times. V was shortened by 1 base and J by 8 bases, with 6 bases between the two germline ends. This CDR3 has 13 residues. The germline V gene encodes CDR1 SGHDN and CDR2 FVKESK. The sample taken for sequencing was naive CD4+ T cells from blood. The V gene is TRBV14, the J gene TRBJ1-6; D not resolved. The receptor was derived from a woman between 40 and 55 years old in good health. As DNA, the CDR3 is TGTGCCAGCAGCCAAGTCGTATATTCACCCCTCCACTTT. Protein sequence: CASSQVVYSPLHF.